This T cell receptor beta chain was recorded in a study of control samples from healthy donors and cancer patients. The V gene's germline CDR1 is SGHVS and CDR2 FNYEAQ. V was clipped by 5 bases and J by 10 bases, with 11 bases between them. The CDR3 length is 11 residues. Libraries were prepared by immunoSEQ multiplex PCR; TCRdb keeps only in-frame clonotypes and omits some of them. The data contain about 120,000 clones, 70% to 90% of them seen just once; the ten biggest clones take up 40%. This receptor was obtained from a man aged 50-60 years in good health. The gene calls are TRBV7-6 and TRBJ1-2, with D perhaps matching TRBD1 (5 bases). The sequenced sample consisted of blood. The chain's CDR3 is CASSLGGDYTF. Written as DNA, the CDR3 is TGTGCCAGCAGCCTTGGGGGGGACTACACCTTC.